The 23 T cell receptor beta chains reported below all come from one sample, sequenced in a study of T cells in Graves' hyperthyroidism and ophthalmopathy. RNA transcripts served as the template for amplifying TCR beta CDR3 regions. The HTBI primer set was used in a first-round RT-PCR of the TCR CDR3. One entry per CDR3 protein results from TCRdb running MiXCR on the multiplex PCR reads. The repertoire consists of over 250,000 distinct CDR3 sequences, with roughly 15% occurring once and the leading ten covering 34%. The sequenced material came from blood. The receptor source for this set is a woman between 40 and 50 years old with Graves' ophthalmopathy.

This clonotype occurred once. The chain has TRBV11-1 and TRBJ2-4; possibly TRBD1 or TRBD2 for D (6 bases each). The V end was cut by 2 bases, the J end by 4 bases, with 18 bases between. CDR1 SGHAT and CDR2 FQDESV come from the germline V gene (reference sequence). There are 17 residues in the CDR3. The CDR3 loop is CASSLPSGGAEKNIQYF. Here the CDR3 DNA reads TGTGCCAGCAGCTTACCTTCCGGGGGCGCAGAGAAAAACATTCAGTACTTC.

This sequence joins TRBV4-2 and TRBJ1-2; D is ambiguous. Germline V lookup: CDR1 LGHNA, CDR2 YNFKEQ. The CDR3 loop spans 15 amino acids. Trimming shortened V by 0 bases and J by 4 bases, and 12 bases separated the two germline ends. The CDR3 sequence is CASSQDRTAGYGYTF. In nucleotides, the CDR3 is TGTGCCAGCAGCCAAGATAGAACAGCAGGCTATGGCTACACCTTC.

This clonotype has at least ten counts. J is TRBJ2-7 and V is TRBV7-9; D not certain. This CDR3 is 11 amino acids long. V lost 5 bases to trimming and J lost 6 bases, with 8 bases between them. In germline, CDR1 is SEHNR, CDR2 FQNEAQ (reference sequence). The CDR3 sequence: CASSQKAEQYF. The CDR3 nucleotides are TGTGCCAGCAGCCAAAAAGCCGAGCAGTACTTC.

The sample holds a few counts of this clonotype. The chain couples TRBV19 to TRBJ1-2; D is ambiguous. This CDR3 region has 12 residues. V was shortened by 2 bases and J by 6 bases, with 7 bases between the two germline ends. Germline V gives CDR1 LNHDA, CDR2 SQIVND (reference sequence). The CDR3 nucleotides are TGTGCCAGTAGTATACGTCCCGATGGCTACACCTTC. This encodes CASSIRPDGYTF.

This clonotype was counted only a few times. Compared with germline, one end of the junction differs, possibly owing to a read error. J is TRBJ1-3 and V is TRBV28; unclear D gene. CDR1 and CDR2 (germline): MDHEN, SYDVKM. CDR3 length: 17 residues. CDR3 loop: CASRRASGRNSRNTIYF. CDR3 nucleotides: TGTGCCAGCCGCAGAGCATCCGGGAGGAACTCTAGAAACACCATATATTTT.

Remarks on this clonotype: A read error may be the cause here, since a much bigger clone is one base away. The rearrangement joins TRBV29-1 to TRBJ1-2, with a possible D match to TRBD1 (5 bases). The CDR3 contains 11 residues. Germline V CDR1 and CDR2: SQVTM, ANQGSEA. DNA for the CDR3: TGCAGCGCAGGGACTAACTATGGCTACGCCTTC. Translated, it gives CSAGTNYGYAF.

This clonotype was found a few times. This sequence joins TRBV20-1 and TRBJ2-3; 8 nucleotides agree with TRBD2. Germline values: CDR1 DFQATT, CDR2 SNEGSKA (reference sequence). This CDR3 spans 15 amino acids. V dropped 1 base and J dropped 4; count of bases not matched to a gene: 7. The CDR3 here is CSARVPGGWADTQYF. In nucleotides, the CDR3 is TGCAGTGCTAGAGTTCCGGGGGGGTGGGCAGATACGCAGTATTTT.

The sample holds many counts of this clonotype. This rearrangement joins TRBV12-3 or TRBV12-4 to TRBJ2-3, with D uncertain. V was pared by 0 bases and J by 5 bases, with 15 bases between. The CDR3 covers 16 residues. The CDR3 DNA follows: TGTGCCAGCAGTTTAGCACGTCCGCACCTCCAAGATACGCAGTATTTT. It codes for CASSLARPHLQDTQYF.

This clonotype was seen many times. V usage is TRBV12-3 or TRBV12-4 and J usage is TRBJ1-2; the match to TRBD1 covers 10 bases. This CDR3 spans 15 amino acids. The J segment lost 4 bases and the V segment lost 6 bases, leaving 8 bases of the junction unmatched. The CDR3 coding sequence is TGTGCCAGCAGGAGACAGGGGGCGCGGAGCTATGGCTACACCTTC. This sequence encodes CASRRQGARSYGYTF.

A few counts support this clonotype. V gene TRBV11-2 combines with J gene TRBJ2-6; D is perhaps TRBD1 (5 bases). V lost 5 bases and J 2 bases, leaving 10 bases between the germline ends. This CDR3 region has 15 residues. Looked up from germline, CDR1 is SGHAT and CDR2 is FQNNGV. Here the CDR3 DNA reads TGTGCCAGCAGCCGTACCAGGGCTGGGGCCAACGTCCTGACTTTC. Translating it yields CASSRTRAGANVLTF.

This clonotype was observed many times. The V gene is TRBV20-1, the J gene TRBJ2-3; 9 bases line up with TRBD2. The junction had 7 bases not matched to a gene; V was cut back by 4 bases and J by 2 bases. This CDR3 comprises 15 residues. CDR1 and CDR2 (germline): DFQATT, SNEGSKA (reference sequence). The CDR3 spells CSAIFLAGTTDTQYF. As DNA, the CDR3 is TGCAGTGCTATCTTTCTAGCGGGGACCACAGATACGCAGTATTTT.

V and J are TRBV24-1 and TRBJ2-1, with a possible D match to TRBD1 (5 bases). V shed 1 base and J shed 9 bases, with 12 bases lying between them. This CDR3 is 14 amino acids long. The germline gives CDR1 KGHDR, CDR2 SFDVKD. The DNA of the CDR3 is TGTGCCACCAGTGATTTACCCGACAGTAGTGAGCAGTTCTTC. The encoded protein is CATSDLPDSSEQFF.

This clonotype appeared many times. The chain joins TRBV7-6 to TRBJ2-1, with TRBD2 matching 12 bases. CDR1 and CDR2 (germline): SGHVS, FNYEAQ. J lost 10 bases, V lost 5 bases, and 9 bases had no gene match. The CDR3 is made up of 15 amino acids. The CDR3 nucleotides are TGTGCCAGCAGCGTGACTAGCGGGAGCATTGGGGAGCAGTTCTTC. It is translated as CASSVTSGSIGEQFF.

In this sample, this clonotype turned up a few times. The V call is TRBV7-6, the J call TRBJ2-2; a possible D gene is TRBD1 (5 bases). Germline V CDR1 and CDR2: SGHVS, FNYEAQ. The V and J ends lost 2 bases and 4 bases respectively, with 8 bases between them. This CDR3 has 14 residues. The CDR3 sequence: CASSLRQLTGELFF. The CDR3, as DNA: TGTGCCAGCAGCTTACGACAGCTCACCGGGGAGCTGTTTTTT.

This clonotype was detected ten times or more. The chain employs TRBV5-1 and TRBJ2-3; 8 bases line up with TRBD2. Germline CDR1 is SGHRS and CDR2 is YFSETQ. V shed 1 base, J shed 3 bases, and the junction held 10 bases outside the gene matches. This CDR3 comprises 17 residues. In nucleotides, the CDR3 is TGCGCCAGCAGCTTGCTTGTGACGGGAGGGCGGACAGATACGCAGTATTTT. Translation: CASSLLVTGGRTDTQYF.

This clonotype was observed many times. The gene calls are TRBV19 and TRBJ1-1; TRBD1 might be the D (6 bases). Trimming took 1 base from V and 4 from J, leaving 16 bases between them. The germline V gene has CDR1 LNHDA and CDR2 SQIVND (reference sequence). The length of the CDR3 is 16 residues. The CDR3 nucleotides are TGTGCCAGTAGTATAGGCAGGGGACCCCTGGCCACTGAAGCTTTCTTT. Amino acid sequence: CASSIGRGPLATEAFF.

This clonotype was recorded a few times. This chain connects TRBV12-3 or TRBV12-4 to TRBJ2-3; the match to TRBD1 covers 11 bases. V lost 0 bases and J lost 1; bases outside the gene matches: 3. This CDR3 comprises 17 residues. CDR3 in DNA: TGTGCCAGCAGTTTAGCGGACAGGGGGCTCGGCACAGATACGCAGTATTTT. Its protein product is CASSLADRGLGTDTQYF.

The sample holds many counts of this clonotype. This chain links TRBV5-1 with TRBJ1-1; D perhaps matches TRBD1 (5 bases). V gave up 1 base and J gave up 1 base, with 11 bases separating them. The CDR3 covers 15 residues. Germline V gene lookup returns CDR1 SGHRS and CDR2 YFSETQ. CDR3 residues: CASSLRSTANTEAFF. The CDR3 DNA reads TGCGCCAGCAGCTTGAGGTCGACAGCGAACACTGAAGCTTTCTTT.

The V call is TRBV28, the J call TRBJ2-3, with TRBD2 matching 8 bases. This CDR3 is 15 amino acids long. The trim removed 1 base at V and 4 bases at J, leaving 4 bases unmatched. The germline V gene encodes CDR1 MDHEN and CDR2 SYDVKM. DNA of the CDR3: TGTGCCAGCAGTTTATCCAAAGCGGGGGCAGATACGCAGTATTTT. Its translation: CASSLSKAGADTQYF.

Turning to this clonotype: Possible read error: a much larger clone is one base away. The chain has TRBV7-2 and TRBJ2-1; the match to TRBD1 covers 7 bases. The germline V gene encodes CDR1 SGHTA and CDR2 FQGNSA. The CDR3 has 15 amino acids. CDR3 sequence: CARSLVGRGRNEQFF. The CDR3 DNA reads as TGTGCCAGAAGCTTAGTAGGTAGGGGGCGCAATGAGCAGTTCTTC.

The chain recombines TRBV20-1 with TRBJ1-6; D is possibly TRBD1 (6 bases). CDR1 and CDR2 from the germline V gene are DFQATT and SNEGSKA (reference sequence). The CDR3 runs 14 residues. Trimming removed 5 bases from V and 5 bases from J, with 13 bases in between. The CDR3 DNA is TGCAGTGCTCCCGCGGACAGCAATAATTCACCCCTCCACTTT. Amino acids: CSAPADSNNSPLHF.

This clonotype was detected once. The chain has TRBV9 and TRBJ2-1, with 11 bases matching TRBD2. With 0 bases clipped from V and 8 bases from J, the junction kept 1 base outside the gene matches. CDR1 SGDLS and CDR2 YYNGEE come from the germline V gene. The CDR3 is made up of 14 amino acids. The DNA of the CDR3 is TGTGCCAGCAGCGTAGTGGGACTAGCGGATGAGCAGTTCTTC. Translated, it gives CASSVVGLADEQFF.

The chain is built from TRBV19 and TRBJ1-5; TRBD1 agrees at 7 bases. V lost 4 bases to trimming and J lost 10 bases; unmatched junction nucleotides: 4. Looked up from germline, CDR1 is LNHDA and CDR2 is SQIVND (reference sequence). This CDR3 is 12 amino acids long. The CDR3 DNA reads TGTGCCAGTAGTAACTGGGACAGCCCCCAGCATTTT. Its protein is CASSNWDSPQHF. The variable domain in full, completed from reference TRBV19 and TRBJ1-5, reads DGGITQSPKYLFRKEGQNVTLSCEQNLNHDAMYWYRQDPGQGLRLIYYSQIVNDFQKGDIAEGYSVSREKKESFPLTVTSAQKNPTAFYLCASSNWDSPQHFGDGTRLSIL.